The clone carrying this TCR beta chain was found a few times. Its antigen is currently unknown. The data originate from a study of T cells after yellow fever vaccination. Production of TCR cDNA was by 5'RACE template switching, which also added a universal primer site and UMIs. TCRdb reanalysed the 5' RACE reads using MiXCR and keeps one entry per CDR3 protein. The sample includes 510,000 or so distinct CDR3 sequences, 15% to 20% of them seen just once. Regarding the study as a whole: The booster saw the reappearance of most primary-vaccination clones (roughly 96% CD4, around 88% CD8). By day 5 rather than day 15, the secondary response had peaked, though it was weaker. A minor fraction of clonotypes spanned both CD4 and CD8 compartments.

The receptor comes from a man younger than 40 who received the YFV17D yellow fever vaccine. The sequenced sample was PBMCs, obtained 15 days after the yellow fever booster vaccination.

The CDR3 spells CASSFPLAGTGELFF. For the CDR3, the DNA is TGTGCCAGCAGCTTTCCATTAGCGGGTACCGGGGAGCTGTTTTTT. V is TRBV7-9 and J is TRBJ2-2, with 7 positions matching TRBD2. The CDR3 spans 15 residues. V lost 3 bases, J lost 5 bases, and 6 bases stayed unmatched. Germline V CDR1 and CDR2: SEHNR, FQNEAQ (reference sequence). The full variable domain, rest sourced from reference TRBV7-9 and TRBJ2-2, is DTGVSQNPRHKITKRGQNVTFRCDPISEHNRLYWYRQTLGQGPEFLTYFQNEAQLEKSRLLSDRFSAERPKGSFSTLEIQRTEQGDSAMYLCASSFPLAGTGELFFGEGSRLTVL.